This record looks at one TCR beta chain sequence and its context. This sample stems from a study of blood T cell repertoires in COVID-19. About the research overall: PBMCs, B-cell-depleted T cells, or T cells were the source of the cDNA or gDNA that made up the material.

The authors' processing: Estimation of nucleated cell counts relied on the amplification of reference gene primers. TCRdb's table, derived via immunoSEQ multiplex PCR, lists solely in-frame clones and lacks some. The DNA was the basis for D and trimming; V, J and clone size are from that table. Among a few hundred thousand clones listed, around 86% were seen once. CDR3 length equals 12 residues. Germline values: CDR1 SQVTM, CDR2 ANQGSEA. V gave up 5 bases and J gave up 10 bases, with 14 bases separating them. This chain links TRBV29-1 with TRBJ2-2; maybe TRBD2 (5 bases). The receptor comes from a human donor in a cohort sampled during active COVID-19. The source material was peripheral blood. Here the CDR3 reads CSVSQSGVELFF. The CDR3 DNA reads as TGCAGCGTTTCCCAATCCGGGGTGGAGCTGTTTTTT.